This T cell receptor (beta chain) is from a study of cytomegalovirus exposure and HLA in healthy donors. Researchers ran the PCR with 60 Vbeta and 13 Jbeta primers. The data were produced by immunoSEQ multiplex PCR, yet TCRdb's version contains in-frame clones alone and is incomplete. Among some 150,000 clones listed, roughly three fifths were seen once. The CDR3 loop spans 14 amino acids. With 1 base removed from V and 0 bases from J, the gap between germline ends came to 7 bases. Germline CDR1 SGHRS, CDR2 YFSETQ. This clone is a singleton in its sample. The sequencing sample was made of PBMCs. The clonotype was recovered from a woman aged 40 to 50 in good health and CMV-seronegative. V usage is TRBV5-1 and J usage is TRBJ1-1; D remains ambiguous. CDR3 loop: CASSLTTLNTEAFF. In DNA, the CDR3 is TGCGCCAGCAGCTTGACTACATTGAACACTGAAGCTTTCTTT.